Presented here are 14 T cell receptor beta chains from one specimen sequenced in a study of radiotherapy plus CTLA-4 blockade in lung cancer. Data came from immunoSEQ multiplex PCR; TCRdb stores just in-frame clones and leaves some out. The sample shows 100,000 or so clones, about 85% of them seen only once. Material: peripheral blood, obtained from a patient treated with radiotherapy plus ipilimumab. These receptors were taken from a human donor with non-small cell lung cancer that progressed on radiotherapy plus ipilimumab.

The CDR3 coding sequence is TGTGCCAGCAGCGTAGCCCCCCTTAGCGGGGTGGGCACCGGGGAGCTGTTTTTT. This translates into CASSVAPLSGVGTGELFF. V gene TRBV9 combines with J gene TRBJ2-2; 8 nucleotides align to TRBD2. CDR1 SGDLS and CDR2 YYNGEE come from the germline V gene. This CDR3 has 18 amino acids. V was pared by 0 bases and J by 4 bases, with 11 bases of the junction left unmatched.

The CDR3 DNA reads as TGTGCCAGCAGCGTAGGGACTAGCGGGGGGTCTTACAATGAGCAGTTCTTC. Translating gives CASSVGTSGGSYNEQFF. The rearrangement uses TRBV9 and TRBJ2-1; TRBD2 matches 14 bases. After removal of 0 bases from V and 4 bases from J, the junction contained 3 bases not matched to a gene. There are 17 residues in the CDR3. Germline V lookup: CDR1 SGDLS, CDR2 YYNGEE.

This sequence joins TRBV19 and TRBJ2-4, with D possibly called TRBD1 or TRBD2 (5 bases each). Germline V gene data show CDR1 as LNHDA and CDR2 as SQIVND (reference sequence). This CDR3 has 16 amino acids. V lost 3 bases and J 2 bases, leaving 14 bases between the germline ends. CDR3 bases: TGTGCCAGTAGTATCGGCAGGGTAGCGACCAAAAACATTCAGTACTTC. Encoded protein: CASSIGRVATKNIQYF.

The chain combines TRBV5-1 with TRBJ2-6; D gene unclear. This CDR3 contains 15 residues. Germline V CDR1 and CDR2: SGHRS, YFSETQ. Trimming removed 5 bases at V and 4 bases at J, with 13 bases between. The CDR3 protein is CASRGAPAGANVLTF. The CDR3 DNA reads as TGCGCCAGCAGGGGTGCCCCGGCCGGGGCCAACGTCCTGACTTTC.

The J gene is TRBJ1-1, the V gene TRBV27; D might be TRBD1 (5 bases). Looked up from germline, CDR1 is MNHEY and CDR2 is SMNVEV (reference sequence). Trimming stripped 5 bases from V and 0 bases from J, with 19 bases between. The CDR3 contains 17 residues. This CDR3 reads CASSPRSPGYMNTEAFF. Here the CDR3 DNA reads TGTGCCAGCAGTCCACGATCCCCAGGGTACATGAACACTGAAGCTTTCTTT.

This rearrangement joins TRBV9 to TRBJ2-7; 7 bases map to TRBD1. V trimming: 0 bases; J trimming: 0 bases; junction bases outside the gene matches: 0. Per the germline V gene, CDR1 is SGDLS and CDR2 is YYNGEE. The CDR3 contains 14 residues. DNA of the CDR3: TGTGCCAGCAGCGTAGGGGACAGCTCCTACGAGCAGTACTTC. This sequence encodes CASSVGDSSYEQYF. The full variable domain, completed using reference TRBV9 and TRBJ2-7, is DSGVTQTPKHLITATGQRVTLRCSPRSGDLSVYWYQQSLDQGLQFLIQYYNGEERAKGNILERFSAQQFPDLHSELNLSSLELGDSALYFCASSVGDSSYEQYFGPGTRLTVT.

This rearrangement joins TRBV9 to TRBJ2-3; D uncertain. In germline, CDR1 is SGDLS, CDR2 YYNGEE. Trimming took 0 bases from V and 0 from J, leaving 11 bases between them. The CDR3 consists of 16 residues. For the CDR3, the DNA is TGTGCCAGCAGCGTAGCCCAGCGATCTAGCACAGATACGCAGTATTTT. Translation: CASSVAQRSSTDTQYF.

The chain links TRBV30 to TRBJ2-7, with 12 bases lining up with TRBD1. The J call may be in error: the DNA end matches TRBJ2-1 better. CDR1 is GTSNPN, CDR2 SVGIG, per germline (reference sequence). The CDR3 has 14 amino acids. CDR3 sequence reads: CARWGDRGLDEQFF. CDR3 nucleotide sequence: TGTGCCCGGTGGGGGGACAGGGGGCTCGATGAGCAGTTCTTC.

With respect to this clone: Other DNA sequences from this sample encode an identical CDR3 as well. This chain connects TRBV5-1 to TRBJ2-5; TRBD1 agrees at 8 bases. The germline CDR1 and CDR2 sequences are SGHRS and YFSETQ. The V segment lost 0 bases and the J segment 5 bases; nucleotides outside the gene matches: 6. This CDR3 region has 15 residues. The CDR3 DNA follows: TGCGCCAGCAGCTTGGGGGCAGGGGGCTTGGAGACCCAGTACTTC. Protein: CASSLGAGGLETQYF.

The chain combines TRBV19 with TRBJ1-5, with TRBD1 matching 8 bases. The CDR3 has 15 amino acids. The germline CDR1 and CDR2 sequences are LNHDA and SQIVND (reference sequence). Trimming cost V 3 bases and J 3 bases; bases outside gene matches: 4. The CDR3 spells CASSMAGGSNQPQHF. The CDR3 nucleotides are TGTGCCAGTAGTATGGCAGGGGGCTCCAATCAGCCCCAGCATTTT.

V and J are TRBV28 and TRBJ1-3; D perhaps matches TRBD1 (5 bases). The V gene lost 7 bases and the J gene lost 4 bases, with 20 bases spanning the gap. From germline, CDR1 is MDHEN and CDR2 SYDVKM. This CDR3 is built from 16 residues. The CDR3 reads CASNSPGRPGGNTIYF. For the CDR3, the DNA is TGTGCCAGCAATTCGCCGGGACGTCCGGGCGGAAACACCATATATTTT.

V is TRBV20-1 and J is TRBJ2-5; D not certain. The germline V gene has CDR1 DFQATT and CDR2 SNEGSKA (reference sequence). The CDR3 is 11 amino acids. The CDR3 here is CSANIKETQYF. The CDR3 region has the DNA TGCAGCGCCAACATAAAAGAGACCCAGTACTTC.

The chain employs TRBV19 and TRBJ1-2, with D tentatively TRBD1 (5 bases). V gave up 3 bases and J gave up 4 bases, with 12 bases separating them. From germline, CDR1 is LNHDA and CDR2 SQIVND (reference sequence). The CDR3 runs to 14 residues. The CDR3 reads CASSMQVGGYGYTF. Written as DNA, the CDR3 is TGTGCCAGTAGTATGCAGGTTGGGGGCTATGGCTACACCTTC.

The chain has TRBV5-1 and TRBJ1-1, with D possibly TRBD1 on 6 matching bases. CDR1 and CDR2 (germline): SGHRS, YFSETQ. V was cut by 0 bases and J by 3 bases, with 15 bases left in between. This CDR3 is 16 amino acids long. The CDR3 loop is CASSLAGGRTDTEAFF. The CDR3 DNA sequence: TGCGCCAGCAGCTTGGCCGGGGGGCGCACGGACACTGAAGCTTTCTTT.